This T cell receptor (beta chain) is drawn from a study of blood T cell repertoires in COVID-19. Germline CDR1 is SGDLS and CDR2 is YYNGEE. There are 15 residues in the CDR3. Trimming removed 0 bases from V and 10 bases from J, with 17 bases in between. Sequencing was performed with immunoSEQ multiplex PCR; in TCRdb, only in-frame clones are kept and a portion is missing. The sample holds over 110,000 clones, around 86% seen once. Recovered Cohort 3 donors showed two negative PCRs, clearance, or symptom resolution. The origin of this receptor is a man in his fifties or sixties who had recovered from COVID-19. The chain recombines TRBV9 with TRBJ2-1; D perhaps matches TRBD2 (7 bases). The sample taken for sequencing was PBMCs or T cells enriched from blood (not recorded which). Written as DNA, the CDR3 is TGTGCCAGCAGCGTAGAAGGGGGGGCCCGCAGGGAGCAGTTCTTC. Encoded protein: CASSVEGGARREQFF.